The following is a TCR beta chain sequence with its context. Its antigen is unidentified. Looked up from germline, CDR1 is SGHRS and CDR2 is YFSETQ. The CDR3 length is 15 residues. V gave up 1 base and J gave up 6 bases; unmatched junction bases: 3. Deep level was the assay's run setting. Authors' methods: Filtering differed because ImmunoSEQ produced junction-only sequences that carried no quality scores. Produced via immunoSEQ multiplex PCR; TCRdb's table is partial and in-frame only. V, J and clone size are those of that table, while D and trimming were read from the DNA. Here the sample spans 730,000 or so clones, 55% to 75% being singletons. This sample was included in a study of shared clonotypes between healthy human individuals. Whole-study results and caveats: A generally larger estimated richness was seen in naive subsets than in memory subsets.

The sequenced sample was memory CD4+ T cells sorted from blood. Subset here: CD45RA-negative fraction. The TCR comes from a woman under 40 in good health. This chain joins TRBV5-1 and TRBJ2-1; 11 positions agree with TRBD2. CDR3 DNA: TGCGCCAGCAGCTTGCTAGCGGGAGGTGTCAATGAGCAGTTCTTC. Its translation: CASSLLAGGVNEQFF.